This T cell receptor beta chain is drawn from a study of cytomegalovirus exposure and HLA in healthy donors. Study observations and caveats: The authors later found HLA-associated TCR beta chains more clonally expanded than equally common others.

PCR employed 60 Vbeta and 13 Jbeta primers. Sequencing was performed with immunoSEQ multiplex PCR; in TCRdb, only in-frame clones are kept and a portion is missing. The sample carries over 45,000 clones, around 82% recorded once. With regard to this clone: Its antigen remains unknown.

The receptor was isolated from a boy aged 5-17 years in good health and CMV-seropositive. Sequenced: PBMCs.

The CDR3 spells CASSLNSMNTEAFF. Written as DNA, the CDR3 is TGTGCCAGCAGCTTGAACAGCATGAACACTGAAGCTTTCTTT. This chain uses TRBV5-4 with TRBJ1-1; D gene ambiguous. The ends were cut back, 1 base at V and 0 bases at J, with 7 bases in the middle. Germline assignment: CDR1 SGHNT and CDR2 YYREEE (reference sequence). The CDR3 runs to 14 residues.